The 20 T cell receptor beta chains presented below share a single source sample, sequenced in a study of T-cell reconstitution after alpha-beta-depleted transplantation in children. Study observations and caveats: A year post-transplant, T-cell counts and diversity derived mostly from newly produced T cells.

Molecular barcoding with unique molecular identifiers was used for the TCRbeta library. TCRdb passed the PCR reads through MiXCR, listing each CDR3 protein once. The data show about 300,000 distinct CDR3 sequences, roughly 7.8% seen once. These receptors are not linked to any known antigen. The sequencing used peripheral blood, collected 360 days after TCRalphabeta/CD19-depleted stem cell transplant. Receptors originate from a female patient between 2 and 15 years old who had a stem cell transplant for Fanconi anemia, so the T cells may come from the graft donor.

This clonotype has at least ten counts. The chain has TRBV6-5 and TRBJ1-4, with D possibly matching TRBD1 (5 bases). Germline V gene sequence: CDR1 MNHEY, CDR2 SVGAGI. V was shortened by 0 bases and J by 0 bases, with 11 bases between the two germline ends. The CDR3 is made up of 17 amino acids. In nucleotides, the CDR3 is TGTGCCAGCAGTTACTCCCAGGGATCTGCAACTAATGAAAAACTGTTTTTT. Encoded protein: CASSYSQGSATNEKLFF.

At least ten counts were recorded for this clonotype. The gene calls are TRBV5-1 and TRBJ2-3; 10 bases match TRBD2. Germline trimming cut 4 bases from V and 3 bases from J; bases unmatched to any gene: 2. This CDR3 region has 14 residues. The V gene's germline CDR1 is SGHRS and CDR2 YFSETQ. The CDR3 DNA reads TGCGCCAGCAGCACTAGCGGGGCAACAGATACGCAGTATTTT. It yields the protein CASSTSGATDTQYF.

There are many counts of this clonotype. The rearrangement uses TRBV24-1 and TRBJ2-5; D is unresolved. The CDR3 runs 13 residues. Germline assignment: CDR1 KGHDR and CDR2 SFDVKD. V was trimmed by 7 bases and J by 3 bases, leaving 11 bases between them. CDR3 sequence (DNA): TGTGCCACCAGGAAGGCTTCAGAAGAGACCCAGTACTTC. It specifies CATRKASEETQYF.

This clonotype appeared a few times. The CDR3 coding sequence is TGTGCCATCAGTGAGTCTAGCGGCTACAATGAGCAGTTCTTC. It translates to CAISESSGYNEQFF. The V and J genes are TRBV10-3 and TRBJ2-1, with D possibly being TRBD2 (6 bases). With 0 bases removed from V and 3 bases from J, the gap between germline ends came to 6 bases. Germline V gene sequence: CDR1 ENHRY, CDR2 SYGVKD. CDR3 size: 14 residues.

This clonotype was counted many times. CDR3 amino acids: CASSLGWGLAHEQYF. The CDR3 DNA reads TGCGCCAGCAGCTTGGGGTGGGGGTTAGCCCACGAGCAGTACTTC. The rearrangement uses TRBV5-1 and TRBJ2-7; D may correspond to TRBD1 or TRBD2 (5 bases each). The V and J ends lost 0 bases and 5 bases respectively, with 15 bases between them. The CDR3 has 15 amino acids. Germline CDR1 is SGHRS and CDR2 is YFSETQ.

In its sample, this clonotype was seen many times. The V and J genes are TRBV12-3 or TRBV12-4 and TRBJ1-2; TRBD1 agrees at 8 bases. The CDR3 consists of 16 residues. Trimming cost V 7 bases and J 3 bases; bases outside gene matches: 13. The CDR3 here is CASNRGQGEGDYGYTF. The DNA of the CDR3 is TGTGCCAGCAACCGAGGACAGGGTGAAGGGGACTATGGCTACACCTTC.

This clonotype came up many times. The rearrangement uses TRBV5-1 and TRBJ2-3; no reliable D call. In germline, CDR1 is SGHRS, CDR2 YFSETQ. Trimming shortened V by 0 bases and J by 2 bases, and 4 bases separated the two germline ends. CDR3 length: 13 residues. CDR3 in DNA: TGCGCCAGCAGCTTGGAAATCACAGATACGCAGTATTTT. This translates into CASSLEITDTQYF.

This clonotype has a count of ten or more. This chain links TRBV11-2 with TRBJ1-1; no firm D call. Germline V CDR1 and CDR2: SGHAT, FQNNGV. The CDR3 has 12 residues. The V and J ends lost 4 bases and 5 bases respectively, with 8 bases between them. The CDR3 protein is CASSSTITEAFF. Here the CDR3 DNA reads TGTGCCAGCAGCTCGACGATAACTGAAGCTTTCTTT.

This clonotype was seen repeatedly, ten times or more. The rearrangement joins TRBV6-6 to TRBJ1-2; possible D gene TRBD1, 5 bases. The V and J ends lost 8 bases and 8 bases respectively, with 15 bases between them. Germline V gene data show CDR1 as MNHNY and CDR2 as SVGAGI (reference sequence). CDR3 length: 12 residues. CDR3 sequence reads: CASGGGVDGYTF. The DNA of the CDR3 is TGTGCCAGCGGTGGGGGGGTAGACGGCTACACCTTC.

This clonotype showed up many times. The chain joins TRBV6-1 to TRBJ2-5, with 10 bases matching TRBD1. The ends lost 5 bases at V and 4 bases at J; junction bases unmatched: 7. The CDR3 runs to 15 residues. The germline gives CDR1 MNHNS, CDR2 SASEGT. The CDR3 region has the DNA TGTGCCAGCAGTCGGCCGGGACAGGGGATAGAGACCCAGTACTTC. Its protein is CASSRPGQGIETQYF.

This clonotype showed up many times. The CDR3 loop is CSARSGGRTGELFF. The CDR3 DNA sequence: TGCAGTGCTAGAAGCGGGGGGCGGACCGGGGAGCTGTTTTTT. V usage is TRBV20-1 and J usage is TRBJ2-2, with TRBD2 identical over 9 bases. The CDR3 spans 14 residues. The germline gives CDR1 DFQATT, CDR2 SNEGSKA (reference sequence). The J segment lost 5 bases and the V segment lost 2 bases, leaving 3 bases of the junction unmatched.

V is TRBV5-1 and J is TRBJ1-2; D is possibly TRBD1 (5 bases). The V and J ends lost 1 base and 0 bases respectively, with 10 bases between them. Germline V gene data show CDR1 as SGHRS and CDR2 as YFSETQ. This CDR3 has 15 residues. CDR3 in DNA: TGCGCCAGCAGCTTGATGACAGCTGCTAACTATGGCTACACCTTC. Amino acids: CASSLMTAANYGYTF.

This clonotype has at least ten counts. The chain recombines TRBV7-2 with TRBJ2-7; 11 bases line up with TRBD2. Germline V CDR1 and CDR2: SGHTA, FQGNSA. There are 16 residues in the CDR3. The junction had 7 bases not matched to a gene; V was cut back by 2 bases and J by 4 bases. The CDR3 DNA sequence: TGTGCCAGCAGCTTAACAGTTACTAGCGGGAGTTACGAGCAGTACTTC. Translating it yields CASSLTVTSGSYEQYF.

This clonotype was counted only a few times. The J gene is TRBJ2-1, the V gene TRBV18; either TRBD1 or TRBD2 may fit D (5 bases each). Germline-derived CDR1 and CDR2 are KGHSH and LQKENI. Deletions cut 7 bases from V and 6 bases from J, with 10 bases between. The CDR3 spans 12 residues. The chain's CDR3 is CASLGRFNEQFF. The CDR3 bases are TGTGCCAGCTTGGGACGTTTCAATGAGCAGTTCTTC.

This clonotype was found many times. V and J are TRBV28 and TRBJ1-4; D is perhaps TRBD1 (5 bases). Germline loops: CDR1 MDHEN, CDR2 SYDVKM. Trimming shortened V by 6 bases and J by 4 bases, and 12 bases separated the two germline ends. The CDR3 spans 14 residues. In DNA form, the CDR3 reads TGTGCCAGCAGAATGGGGGGGATTAATGAAAAACTGTTTTTT. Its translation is CASRMGGINEKLFF.

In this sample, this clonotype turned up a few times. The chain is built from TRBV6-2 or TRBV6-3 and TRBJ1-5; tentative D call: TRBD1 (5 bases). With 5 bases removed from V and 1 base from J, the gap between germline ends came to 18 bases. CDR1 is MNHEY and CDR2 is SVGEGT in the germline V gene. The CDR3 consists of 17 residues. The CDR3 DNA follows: TGTGCCAGCAGTCTCGCTGAGGGGACTTTGAGCAATCAGCCCCAGCATTTT. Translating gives CASSLAEGTLSNQPQHF.

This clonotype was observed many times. CDR3 sequence: CASSFLAENYNEQFF. DNA for the CDR3: TGTGCCAGCAGCTTCCTAGCGGAGAACTACAATGAGCAGTTCTTC. J is TRBJ2-1 and V is TRBV7-2; 7 bases match TRBD2. The CDR3 runs to 15 residues. Germline V CDR1 and CDR2: SGHTA, FQGNSA. Trimming took 3 bases from V and 3 from J; bases not matched to a gene: 5.

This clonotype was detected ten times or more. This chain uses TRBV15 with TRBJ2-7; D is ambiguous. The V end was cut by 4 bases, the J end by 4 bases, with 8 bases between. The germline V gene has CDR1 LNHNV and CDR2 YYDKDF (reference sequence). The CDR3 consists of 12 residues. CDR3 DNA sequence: TGTGCCACCAGCAAGGTATGGTACGAGCAGTACTTC. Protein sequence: CATSKVWYEQYF.

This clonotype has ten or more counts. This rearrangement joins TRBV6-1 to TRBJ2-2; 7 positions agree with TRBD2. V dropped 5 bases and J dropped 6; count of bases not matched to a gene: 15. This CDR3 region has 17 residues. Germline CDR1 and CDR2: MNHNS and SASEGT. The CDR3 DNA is TGTGCCAGCAGTCCCGTTATAGGACTAGTACGCTCCGGGGAGCTGTTTTTT. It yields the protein CASSPVIGLVRSGELFF.

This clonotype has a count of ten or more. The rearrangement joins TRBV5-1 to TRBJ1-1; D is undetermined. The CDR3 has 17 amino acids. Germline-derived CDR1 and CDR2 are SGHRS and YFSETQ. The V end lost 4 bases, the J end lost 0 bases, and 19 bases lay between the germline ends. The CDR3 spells CASSQILTKGMNTEAFF. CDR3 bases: TGCGCCAGCAGCCAAATCCTGACAAAGGGAATGAACACTGAAGCTTTCTTT.